This T cell receptor beta chain was obtained from a study of T cells after yellow fever vaccination. Each CDR3 protein gets one entry after TCRdb re-called the 5' RACE reads with MiXCR. The data show some 240,000 distinct CDR3 sequences, with more than 3.5% seen just once and approximately 18% held by the top ten. The germline V gene has CDR1 MNHNY and CDR2 SVGAGI (reference sequence). This CDR3 is 16 amino acids long. V lost 2 bases to trimming and J lost 0 bases, with 11 bases between them. This clonotype was counted many times. Its antigen is unidentified. Overall study findings and caveats: Subsequent to the booster, the majority of primary-vaccination clones reappeared (roughly 97% CD4, more than 70% CD8). Of the clonotypes, a small share occurred in both CD4 and CD8 compartments.

This sequence originates from a man aged 18 to 30 who received the YFV17D yellow fever vaccine. The gene calls are TRBV6-6 and TRBJ1-5; no firm D call. The specimen was PBMCs, collected 15 days after the yellow fever booster vaccination. CDR3 residues: CASSYVPALSNQPQHF. CDR3 bases: TGTGCCAGCAGTTACGTGCCAGCTCTTAGCAATCAGCCCCAGCATTTT.